The 14 T cell receptor beta chains below were found in one sample sequenced in a study of identifying expanded T cells in peripheral blood. This table comes from immunoSEQ multiplex PCR, and its TCRdb copy is limited to in-frame clones, with some not included. The sample yields under 150,000 clones, 65% to 90% seen once. The sequenced sample consisted of blood. The origin of the receptors is a person aged 18-69 years in good health.

This clone showed up just a few times. This rearrangement joins TRBV5-1 to TRBJ2-5, with D maybe TRBD1 (6 bases). CDR3 length: 14 amino acids. Trimming removed 4 bases at V and 1 base at J, with 11 bases between. The germline V gene encodes CDR1 SGHRS and CDR2 YFSETQ. Here the CDR3 reads CASSAGTLQETQYF. CDR3 coding DNA: TGCGCCAGCAGCGCCGGGACACTCCAAGAGACCCAGTACTTC.

The rearrangement links TRBV5-1 to TRBJ2-3; D is ambiguous. Germline assignment: CDR1 SGHRS and CDR2 YFSETQ. With 1 base removed from V and 2 bases from J, the gap between germline ends came to 5 bases. CDR3 length: 13 residues. The CDR3 sequence: CASSLTVTDTQYF. The CDR3 DNA sequence: TGCGCCAGCAGCTTGACAGTCACAGATACGCAGTATTTT. Variable domain in full (rest from reference TRBV5-1 and TRBJ2-3): KAGVTQTPRYLIKTRGQQVTLSCSPISGHRSVSWYQQTPGQGLQFLFEYFSETQRNKGNFPGRFSGRQFSNSRSEMNVSTLELGDSALYLCASSLTVTDTQYFGPGTRLTVL.

This chain joins TRBV7-9 and TRBJ1-2; D is perhaps TRBD1 (6 bases). V was clipped by 2 bases and J by 4 bases, with 17 bases between them. The germline V gene encodes CDR1 SEHNR and CDR2 FQNEAQ (reference sequence). This CDR3 contains 16 residues. The DNA for the CDR3 is TGTGCCAGCAGCTTAAGACAGGTCCCTTTCCTCTATGGCTACACCTTC. This gives the protein CASSLRQVPFLYGYTF.

The chain employs TRBV7-8 and TRBJ2-7, with D maybe TRBD2 (6 bases). CDR1 is SGHVS, CDR2 FQNEAQ, per germline. The CDR3 has 15 residues. V was clipped by 1 base and J by 1 base, with 11 bases between them. CDR3 nucleotide sequence: TGTGCCAGCAGCTTAGGGACTACCAATTCCTACGAGCAGTACTTC. Its protein is CASSLGTTNSYEQYF. The variable domain in full, with the rest retrieved from reference TRBV7-8 and TRBJ2-7, is GAGVSQSPRYKVAKRGQDVALRCDPISGHVSLFWYQQALGQGPEFLTYFQNEAQLDKSGLPSDRFFAERPEGSVSTLKIQRTQQEDSAVYLCASSLGTTNSYEQYFGPGTRLTVT.

The chain uses TRBV28 and TRBJ1-5; 9 bases are a match to TRBD1. This CDR3 has 15 residues. CDR1 MDHEN and CDR2 SYDVKM come from the germline V gene. V dropped 6 bases and J dropped 2; count of bases not matched to a gene: 5. The CDR3 nucleotides are TGTGCCAGCAGCGAGGGACAGGGAGGCAATCAGCCCCAGCATTTT. This codes for CASSEGQGGNQPQHF.

The J gene is TRBJ2-2, the V gene TRBV5-1; 13 nucleotides line up with TRBD2. Germline V CDR1 and CDR2: SGHRS, YFSETQ. This CDR3 has 18 amino acids. Germline trimming cut 3 bases from V and 0 bases from J; bases unmatched to any gene: 5. As DNA, the CDR3 is TGCGCCAGCAGCTGGAGGACTAGCGGGAGTACGAACACCGGGGAGCTGTTTTTT. This codes for CASSWRTSGSTNTGELFF.

The rearrangement links TRBV6-6 to TRBJ1-2; D is unclear. Trimming left V 6 bases short and J 0 bases short, with 17 bases between. The CDR3 has 16 residues. CDR1 and CDR2 from the germline V gene are MNHNY and SVGAGI (reference sequence). The CDR3 region has the DNA TGTGCCAGCAGCCGTGACACGGGCGGAGCTAACTATGGCTACACCTTC. Its translation: CASSRDTGGANYGYTF.

The CDR3 nucleotides read TGTGCCAGCAGCCGACTACAGGGAAACACTGAAGCTTTCTTT. This codes for CASSRLQGNTEAFF. The chain couples TRBV6-5 to TRBJ1-1; tentatively, D is TRBD1 (6 bases). Germline V gene lookup returns CDR1 MNHEY and CDR2 SVGAGI. The CDR3 is 14 residues long. V was trimmed by 6 bases and J by 2 bases, leaving 13 bases between them.

A single count supports this clone. The chain joins TRBV7-3 to TRBJ1-2; TRBD1 matches 7 bases. The CDR3 runs 14 residues. Losses at the gene ends were 8 bases for V and 2 bases for J; bases not matched to a gene: 8. Germline values: CDR1 SGHTA, CDR2 FQGTGA. The CDR3 sequence: CASPGKGGNYGYTF. The DNA of the CDR3 is TGTGCCAGCCCGGGGAAAGGGGGCAACTATGGCTACACCTTC. Filled out from reference TRBV7-3 and TRBJ1-2, the complete variable domain reads GAGVSQTPSNKVTEKGKYVELRCDPISGHTALYWYRQSLGQGPEFLIYFQGTGAADDSGLPNDRFFAVRPEGSVSTLKIQRTERGDSAVYLCASPGKGGNYGYTFGSGTRLTVV.

The chain uses TRBV6-5 and TRBJ2-5; unclear D gene. The CDR3 consists of 14 residues. CDR1 MNHEY and CDR2 SVGAGI come from the germline V gene. V was cut by 2 bases and J by 2 bases, with 9 bases left in between. CDR3 coding DNA: TGTGCCAGCAGTTACGGGCTGGGGCAAGAGACCCAGTACTTC. It encodes CASSYGLGQETQYF.

V and J are TRBV18 and TRBJ2-2; D ambiguous. CDR3 length equals 14 residues. Germline assignment: CDR1 KGHSH and CDR2 LQKENI. V lost 6 bases, J lost 0 bases, and 8 bases lay in between. The CDR3 bases are TGTGCCAGCTCTTTCAGTGCGAACACCGGGGAGCTGTTTTTT. Its translation is CASSFSANTGELFF.

The chain's CDR3 is CASSPQREGLQETQYF. The CDR3 DNA follows: TGCGCCAGCAGCCCACAGCGGGAGGGCCTCCAAGAGACCCAGTACTTC. The chain carries TRBV5-1 and TRBJ2-5, with 10 bases identical to TRBD2. Germline-derived CDR1 and CDR2 are SGHRS and YFSETQ. Germline trimming cut 4 bases from V and 1 base from J; bases unmatched to any gene: 7. The CDR3 totals 16 residues.

The chain carries TRBV9 and TRBJ2-3; D may be TRBD2 (7 bases). There are 15 residues in the CDR3. Germline lookup yields CDR1 SGDLS and CDR2 YYNGEE. Deletions cut 3 bases from V and 7 bases from J, with 18 bases between. The CDR3 DNA reads as TGTGCCAGCAGCGACCGAGGGGGGGGTGGAAATACGCAGTATTTT. As protein: CASSDRGGGGNTQYF.

The V gene is TRBV29-1, the J gene TRBJ2-7; D is possibly TRBD1 or TRBD2 (5 bases each). The germline V gene has CDR1 SQVTM and CDR2 ANQGSEA. The ends were cut back, 4 bases at V and 2 bases at J, with 18 bases in the middle. The CDR3 runs to 15 residues. Here the CDR3 DNA reads TGCAGCGTTGGAGACTTGGGGGACCGACCCTACGAGCAGTACTTC. Amino acid sequence: CSVGDLGDRPYEQYF.